This T cell receptor (beta chain) was obtained from a study of T cell responses to AZD1222 COVID-19 vaccine. Study-level findings and limits: At baseline, seropositivity was found in only a handful of AZD1222 recipients. Spike was spanned by vaccine-associated CD4 TCRs, with dominance at 160-218 and 743-854.

The table lists this clone with a count of one. Its matching antigen is unknown. This CDR3 is 18 amino acids long. V trimming: 5 bases; J trimming: 4 bases; junction bases outside the gene matches: 15. Germline V gene data show CDR1 as MNHNY and CDR2 as SVGAGI (reference sequence). The data were produced by immunoSEQ multiplex PCR, yet TCRdb's version contains in-frame clones alone and is incomplete. The sample carries 150,000 or so clones, approximately 94% recorded once. The receptor was isolated from an adult who received the AZD1222 COVID-19 vaccine. The material sequenced was peripheral blood, taken 28 days after the second AZD1222 dose. The genes are TRBV6-6 and TRBJ2-3; 10 bases agree with TRBD2. The CDR3 is CASSPIGGLAGVSDTQYF. CDR3 in DNA: TGTGCCAGCAGTCCTATAGGAGGGCTAGCGGGAGTTTCAGATACGCAGTATTTT.